Shown below are 7 T cell receptor beta chains from a single sample sequenced in a study of cytomegalovirus exposure and HLA in healthy donors. The PCR used 60 Vbeta and 13 Jbeta primers. Assay used: immunoSEQ multiplex PCR; TCRdb lists only in-frame clones, some missing. Of under 130,000 clones in the sample, more than 60% were seen once. The sequencing input was PBMCs. The source is a male donor in good health and CMV-seronegative.

This clone turned up a few times. V gene TRBV11-1 combines with J gene TRBJ2-5; TRBD2 matches at 8 bases. After removal of 3 bases from V and 1 base from J, the junction contained 7 bases not matched to a gene. Per the germline V gene, CDR1 is SGHAT and CDR2 is FQDESV (reference sequence). The CDR3 has 16 amino acids. DNA for the CDR3: TGTGCCAGCAGCTTCCGGGTAGCGGGAATCCAAGAGACCCAGTACTTC. It is translated as CASSFRVAGIQETQYF.

This sequence joins TRBV9 and TRBJ2-3, with a weak D call TRBD1 (5 bases). Germline-derived CDR1 and CDR2 are SGDLS and YYNGEE. V was shortened by 3 bases and J by 4 bases, with 12 bases between the two germline ends. This CDR3 has 14 amino acids. The CDR3: CASSAQGRADTQYF. CDR3 in DNA: TGTGCCAGCAGCGCGCAGGGAAGGGCAGATACGCAGTATTTT.

The chain combines TRBV11-2 with TRBJ2-5; 9 nucleotides align to TRBD2. J was trimmed by 5 bases and V by 3 bases; bases with no gene match: 10. CDR1 SGHAT and CDR2 FQNNGV come from the germline V gene. There are 16 residues in the CDR3. The CDR3 DNA reads TGTGCCAGCAGCTTCGTTAGCGGGAGCACGCGGGAGACCCAGTACTTC. Translation: CASSFVSGSTRETQYF. Based on the CDR3 plus reference TRBV11-2 and TRBJ2-5, the full variable domain is EAGVAQSPRYKIIEKRQSVAFWCNPISGHATLYWYQQILGQGPKLLIQFQNNGVVDDSQLPKDRFSAERLKGVDSTLKIQPAKLEDSAVYLCASSFVSGSTRETQYFGPGTRLLVL.

The CDR3 DNA sequence: TGTGCCAGCAGCTCGGGACAGTTCTCTGGAAACACCATATATTTT. Its protein product is CASSSGQFSGNTIYF. V and J are TRBV11-3 and TRBJ1-3; 7 bases are a match to TRBD1. CDR3 length: 15 amino acids. CDR1 SGHNT and CDR2 YENEEA come from the germline V gene. Germline trimming cut 4 bases from V and 0 bases from J; bases unmatched to any gene: 3. The variable domain in full, completed from reference TRBV11-3 and TRBJ1-3, reads EAGVVQSPRYKIIEKKQPVAFWCNPISGHNTLYWYLQNLGQGPELLIRYENEEAVDDSQLPKDRFSAERLKGVDSTLKIQPAELGDSAVYLCASSSGQFSGNTIYFGEGSWLTVV.

The V gene is TRBV21-1, the J gene TRBJ1-2; the D call in the table, TRBD1, was not verified against the DNA. TRBV21-1 is flagged as a pseudogene. The CDR3 consists of 8 residues. Here the CDR3 reads CASTHYTF. CDR3 DNA: TGTGCCAGCACCCACTACACCTTC.

This clone has only one observation. The rearrangement links TRBV2 to TRBJ2-5; 7 nucleotides agree with TRBD2. The CDR3 totals 11 residues. Germline V CDR1 and CDR2: SNHLY, FYNNEI. J gave up 6 bases and V 10 bases, and 5 bases lay outside the gene matches. The CDR3 nucleotides are TGTGCCATACGGACTAGGCAGACCCAGTACTTC. This codes for CAIRTRQTQYF.

The J gene is TRBJ2-7, the V gene TRBV6-4; TRBD1 might be the D (8 bases). Germline V gene sequence: CDR1 MRHNA, CDR2 SNTAGT. Trimming removed 3 bases from V and 5 bases from J, with 14 bases in between. The length of the CDR3 is 14 residues. This CDR3 is CASSERTGTNEQYF. CDR3 bases: TGTGCCAGCAGTGAAAGGACAGGGACTAACGAGCAGTACTTC.